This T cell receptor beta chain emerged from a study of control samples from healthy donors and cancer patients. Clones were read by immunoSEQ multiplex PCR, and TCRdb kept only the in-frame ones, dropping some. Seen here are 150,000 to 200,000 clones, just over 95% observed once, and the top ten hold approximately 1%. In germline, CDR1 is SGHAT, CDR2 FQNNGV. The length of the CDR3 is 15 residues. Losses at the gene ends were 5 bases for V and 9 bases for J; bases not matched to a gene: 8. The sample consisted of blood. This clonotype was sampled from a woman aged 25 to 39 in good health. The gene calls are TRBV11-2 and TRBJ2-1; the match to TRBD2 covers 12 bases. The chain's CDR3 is CASSPGLAGRGEQFF. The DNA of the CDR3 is TGTGCCAGCAGCCCTGGACTAGCGGGGAGAGGTGAGCAGTTCTTC.